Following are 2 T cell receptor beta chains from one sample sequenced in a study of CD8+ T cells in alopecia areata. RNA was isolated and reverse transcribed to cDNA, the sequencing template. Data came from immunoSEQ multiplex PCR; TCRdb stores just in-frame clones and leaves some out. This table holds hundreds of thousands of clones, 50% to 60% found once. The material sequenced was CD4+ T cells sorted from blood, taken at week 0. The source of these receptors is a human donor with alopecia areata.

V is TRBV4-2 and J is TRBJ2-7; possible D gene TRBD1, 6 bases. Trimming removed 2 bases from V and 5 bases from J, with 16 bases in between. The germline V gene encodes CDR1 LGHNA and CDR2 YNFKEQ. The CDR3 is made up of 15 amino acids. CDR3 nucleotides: TGTGCCAGCAGCCAAAAGTTAGGGGGTGGTCACGAGCAGTACTTC. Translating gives CASSQKLGGGHEQYF.

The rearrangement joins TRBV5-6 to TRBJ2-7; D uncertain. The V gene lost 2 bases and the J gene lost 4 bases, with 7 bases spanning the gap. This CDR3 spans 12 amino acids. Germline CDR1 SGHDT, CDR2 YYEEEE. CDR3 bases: TGTGCCAGCAGCTTCGCACCATACGAGCAGTACTTC. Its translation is CASSFAPYEQYF. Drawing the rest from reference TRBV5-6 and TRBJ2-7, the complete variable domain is DAGVTQSPTHLIKTRGQQVTLRCSPKSGHDTVSWYQQALGQGPQFIFQYYEEEERQRGNFPDRFSGHQFPNYSSELNVNALLLGDSALYLCASSFAPYEQYFGPGTRLTVT.